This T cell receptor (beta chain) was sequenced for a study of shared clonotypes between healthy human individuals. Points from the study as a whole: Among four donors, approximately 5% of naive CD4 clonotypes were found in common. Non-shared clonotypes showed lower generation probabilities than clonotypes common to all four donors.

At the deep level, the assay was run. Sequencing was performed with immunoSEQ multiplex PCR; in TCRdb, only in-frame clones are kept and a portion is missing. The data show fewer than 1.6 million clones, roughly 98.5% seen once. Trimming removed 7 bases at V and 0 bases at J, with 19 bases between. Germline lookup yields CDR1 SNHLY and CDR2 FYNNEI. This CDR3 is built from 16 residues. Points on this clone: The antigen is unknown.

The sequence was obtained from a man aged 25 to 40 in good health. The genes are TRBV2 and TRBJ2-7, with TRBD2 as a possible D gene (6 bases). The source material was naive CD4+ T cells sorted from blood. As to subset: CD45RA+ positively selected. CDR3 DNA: TGTGCCAGCAAGCTTTTCGGGGGAAGTTCCTCCTACGAGCAGTACTTC. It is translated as CASKLFGGSSSYEQYF.